This TCR beta chain was identified in a study of CD8 T cells in Susac syndrome. Germline CDR1 MGHRA, CDR2 YSYEKL. The CDR3 spans 15 residues. The V gene lost 0 bases and the J gene lost 1 base, with 7 bases spanning the gap. It was with random hexamers that about 0.45 to 1 ug RNA was reverse transcribed. The authors amplified TCR beta CDR3 across 54 Vbeta and 13 Jbeta using immunoSEQ multiplex PCR. From the immunoSEQ multiplex PCR reads, TCRdb called clonotypes with MiXCR, one entry per CDR3 protein. This table has almost 450,000 distinct CDR3 sequences, 85% appearing once. This sequence joins TRBV4-1 and TRBJ1-3; D is undetermined. Input material: CD8+ T cells from PBMCs. This clonotype was obtained from a human donor with multiple sclerosis. This chain's CDR3 is CASSQEADSGNTIYF. The CDR3, as DNA: TGCGCCAGCAGCCAAGAGGCTGATTCTGGAAACACCATATATTTT.